Listed below are T cell receptor beta chains from one sample, sequenced in a study of beta chain features in type 1 diabetes. The data were produced by immunoSEQ multiplex PCR, yet TCRdb's version contains in-frame clones alone and is incomplete. The sample carries around 500,000 clones, around 30% recorded once. The sequenced sample consisted of naive CD4+ T cells from blood. Receptors originate from a man aged 18 to 29 in good health. Each CDR3 is given with its conserved first and last residue. A D gene is named only where the DNA matches it firmly. Size is omitted from some rows. Given values are once, few, many or a class for expanded clones.

CDR3 length	D gene	V gene	J gene	clone size	CDR3 protein	CDR3 DNA
11	-	TRBV4-1	TRBJ2-3	-	CASRNTDTQYF	TGCGCCAGCCGGAACACAGATACGCAGTATTTT
15	-	TRBV6-1	TRBJ2-6	-	CASSATRTGANVLTF	TGTGCCAGCAGTGCAACGCGGACCGGGGCCAACGTCCTGACTTTC
13	-	TRBV29-1	TRBJ2-1	few	CSVDWLAANEQFF	TGCAGCGTTGATTGGCTAGCAGCCAATGAGCAGTTCTTC
12	-	TRBV18	TRBJ2-7	few	CASSPTVSEQYF	TGTGCCAGCTCACCTACGGTGTCCGAGCAGTACTTC
12	-	TRBV6-5	TRBJ2-1	-	CASSRDEAVQFF	TGTGCCAGCAGTAGGGACGAGGCCGTGCAGTTCTTC
17	TRBD2	TRBV10-3	TRBJ2-1	-	CAISESLGLAKYNEQFF	TGTGCCATCAGTGAGTCTCTGGGACTAGCGAAGTACAATGAGCAGTTCTTC
14	-	TRBV13	TRBJ1-2	few	CASTAYTGIYGYTF	TGTGCCAGCACCGCTTATACAGGCATCTATGGCTACACCTTC
13	-	TRBV11-2	TRBJ2-5	-	CASSFGGGETQYF	TGTGCCAGCAGCTTTGGGGGAGGCGAGACCCAGTACTTC
15	-	TRBV5-1	TRBJ2-7	few	CASSLPTGVTEEQYF	TGCGCCAGCAGCTTGCCGACAGGAGTCACCGAGGAGCAGTACTTC
11	-	TRBV29-1	TRBJ2-7	-	CSATEFYEQYF	TGCAGCGCGACAGAGTTCTACGAGCAGTACTTC
15	TRBD2	TRBV5-1	TRBJ2-1	-	CASSLTPGTINEQFF	TGCGCCAGCAGCTTGACCCCCGGGACTATAAATGAGCAGTTCTTC
17	TRBD1	TRBV4-3	TRBJ2-3	-	CASSKGAGRRDTDTQYF	TGCGCCAGCAGCAAGGGGGCGGGCAGGCGTGACACAGATACGCAGTATTTT
14	-	TRBV4-1	TRBJ1-5	-	CASSPTLGDQPQHF	TGCGCCAGCAGCCCCACGCTTGGGGATCAGCCCCAGCATTTT
14	-	TRBV11-3	TRBJ2-2	-	CASSLGPNTGELFF	TGTGCCAGCAGCTTGGGCCCGAACACCGGGGAGCTGTTTTTT
14	TRBD2	TRBV19	TRBJ2-1	-	CASSLRGLGNEQFF	TGTGCCAGTAGCCTGAGGGGACTAGGCAATGAGCAGTTCTTC
17	-	TRBV18	TRBJ2-1	-	CASSPTASDYSYNEQFF	TGTGCCAGCTCACCTACGGCTAGCGACTACTCCTACAATGAGCAGTTCTTC
17	TRBD2	TRBV14	TRBJ2-3	-	CASSPPGLAGGSDTQYF	TGTGCCAGCAGCCCTCCGGGACTAGCGGGAGGCTCAGATACGCAGTATTTT